What follows is one TCR beta chain and its context. Sequencing was performed with immunoSEQ multiplex PCR; in TCRdb, only in-frame clones are kept and a portion is missing. Of 45,000 to 65,000 clones listed, roughly 80% are singletons. V lost 1 base, J lost 0 bases, and 9 bases lay in between. CDR3 length equals 14 residues. Germline CDR1 reads SQVTM; CDR2 reads ANQGSEA. The sample belongs to a study of cytotoxic CD8 clonotypes in ibrutinib-treated CLL. V is TRBV29-1 and J is TRBJ1-1, with D possibly matching TRBD1 (5 bases). Source: PBMCs, taken after 24 months of ibrutinib treatment. The TCR sequence derives from a human donor with chronic lymphocytic leukemia. CDR3 region: CSVEGVRVNTEAFF. DNA of the CDR3: TGCAGCGTTGAAGGGGTCAGGGTGAACACTGAAGCTTTCTTT.